This T cell receptor beta chain was profiled in a study of Ad26.COV2.S vaccination and SARS-CoV-2 variants. V lost 0 bases and J lost 1, with 9 bases in between. CDR3 length: 15 amino acids. Germline lookup yields CDR1 MNHEY and CDR2 SVGEGT. Treatment given: around 19 received Ad26.COV2.S at low or high dose, single or two shots; several received placebo; per-sample allocation not given. Samples came from day 63 after the first vaccine or placebo injection. The repertoire was sequenced with immunoSEQ multiplex PCR; TCRdb's copy has only in-frame clones and lacks some. The table has around 320,000 clones, more than 75% seen once; the top ten hold roughly 3.1%.

Sample: peripheral blood, taken in a trial of Ad26.COV2.S vaccine versus placebo. The receptor was isolated from a person between 18 and 59 years old who received the Ad26.COV2.S COVID-19 vaccine or a placebo. The rearrangement uses TRBV6-2 or TRBV6-3 and TRBJ1-1, with a tentative D call TRBD1 (5 bases). CDR3 sequence reads: CASSYSTAANTEAFF. The CDR3 DNA reads TGTGCCAGCAGTTACTCGACAGCCGCGAACACTGAAGCTTTCTTT.